This T cell receptor (beta chain) was recovered during a study of cytomegalovirus exposure and HLA in healthy donors. The study's findings and limits: CMV serostatus was the sole immune exposure information available. In a later analysis, at a false discovery rate of 0.05, over 15,000 TCR beta sequences matched HLA alleles. As a later analysis showed, several of the most significant clusters appeared to be linked to common viral pathogens. The majority of TCR sequences were rare, yet some public TCRs appeared in many donors.

Both 60 Vbeta primers and 13 Jbeta primers went into the PCR. Sequenced by immunoSEQ multiplex PCR; TCRdb stores in-frame clones only, minus some. The sample has some 90,000 clones; 76% are singletons. In regard to this clone: Antigen specificity is unknown.

The CDR3 contains 22 residues. V was cut by 4 bases and J by 0 bases, with 32 bases left in between. The chain has TRBV5-3 and TRBJ2-4; D is unclear. TRBV5-3 is treated as an ORF (open reading frame) with a function not yet certain. The sequencing input was PBMCs. This TCR was sampled from a man aged 35 to 55 in good health and CMV-seronegative. CDR3 sequence (DNA): TGTGCCAGAAGCGTCCGAAAGTTTGAGCCAATCCTAAAGCAACTAGCCAAAAACATTCAGTACTTC. It yields the protein CARSVRKFEPILKQLAKNIQYF.